One sample yielded the 27 T cell receptor beta chains listed below, sequenced in a study of control samples from healthy donors and cancer patients. This table comes from immunoSEQ multiplex PCR, and its TCRdb copy is limited to in-frame clones, with some not included. In the table there are more than 150,000 clones, approximately 90% of which are singletons. Sequencing was done on a sample of blood. All receptors come from a woman aged 25-40 years in good health.

The chain joins TRBV7-9 to TRBJ1-5, with TRBD1 identical over 9 bases. V trimming: 1 base; J trimming: 3 bases; junction bases outside the gene matches: 4. Germline V gene sequence: CDR1 SEHNR, CDR2 FQNEAQ (reference sequence). This CDR3 contains 16 residues. In nucleotides, the CDR3 is TGTGCCAGCAGCTTAGGGGGACAGGGATACAATCAGCCCCAGCATTTT. It translates to CASSLGGQGYNQPQHF. Using reference TRBV7-9 and TRBJ1-5 for the parts outside the CDR3, the full variable domain is DTGVSQNPRHKITKRGQNVTFRCDPISEHNRLYWYRQTLGQGPEFLTYFQNEAQLEKSRLLSDRFSAERPKGSFSTLEIQRTEQGDSAMYLCASSLGGQGYNQPQHFGDGTRLSIL.

The chain has TRBV11-2 and TRBJ1-1; D perhaps matches TRBD1 (6 bases). V shed 8 bases and J shed 11 bases, with 15 bases lying between them. The CDR3 sequence is 11 residues long. The germline V gene encodes CDR1 SGHAT and CDR2 FQNNGV. As DNA, the CDR3 is TGTGCCAGCGGGAACAGGGAGGGGGCTTTCTTT. Its translation: CASGNREGAFF.

The chain couples TRBV29-1 to TRBJ2-1, with 8 bases aligning to TRBD2. V was pared by 6 bases and J by 0 bases, with 7 bases of the junction left unmatched. Germline-derived CDR1 and CDR2 are SQVTM and ANQGSEA. This CDR3 is built from 15 residues. CDR3 amino acids: CSVSLAAYSYNEQFF. CDR3 nucleotides: TGCAGCGTCTCACTAGCGGCTTACTCCTACAATGAGCAGTTCTTC.

The chain is built from TRBV27 and TRBJ2-2, with TRBD1 matching over 7 bases. Germline values: CDR1 MNHEY, CDR2 SMNVEV (reference sequence). V dropped 1 base and J dropped 6; count of bases not matched to a gene: 5. This CDR3 has 15 residues. The CDR3 DNA is TGTGCCAGCAGTTTATGGTACAGGGGCTCCGGGGAGCTGTTTTTT. Translating it yields CASSLWYRGSGELFF.

The V call is TRBV19, the J call TRBJ2-1, with 8 nucleotides matching TRBD2. The V gene end was trimmed by 3 bases and the J gene end by 5 bases; junction bases not matched to a gene: 3. CDR3 size: 14 residues. Germline CDR1 LNHDA, CDR2 SQIVND (reference sequence). The CDR3 reads CASSIGGGNNEQFF. CDR3 bases: TGTGCCAGTAGTATCGGCGGGGGGAACAATGAGCAGTTCTTC.

The chain is built from TRBV3-1 (or the pseudogene TRBV3-2) and TRBJ1-5, with D hard to call. V dropped 4 bases and J dropped 0 bases, with 10 bases sitting between them. Per the germline V gene, CDR1 is LGHDT and CDR2 is YNNKEL (reference sequence). This CDR3 region has 15 residues. The DNA of the CDR3 is TGTGCCAGCAGCCCGTATTCCGGTAGCAATCAGCCCCAGCATTTT. The encoded protein is CASSPYSGSNQPQHF.

The J gene is TRBJ1-1, the V gene TRBV18, with D possibly TRBD1 on 5 matching bases. The CDR3 is 12 amino acids. The germline V gene has CDR1 KGHSH and CDR2 LQKENI. V lost 3 bases and J 6 bases, leaving 8 bases between the germline ends. CDR3 bases: TGTGCCAGCTCACCTTCAGGGCCTGAAGCTTTCTTT. It translates to CASSPSGPEAFF.

DNA of the CDR3: TGTGCCAGCAGCCACCTGGGACAAAGGCCCTACGAGCAGTACTTC. It translates to CASSHLGQRPYEQYF. The chain couples TRBV14 to TRBJ2-7, with a tentative D call TRBD1 (6 bases). With 3 bases removed from V and 2 bases from J, the gap between germline ends came to 14 bases. The CDR3 extends over 15 amino acids. From germline, CDR1 is SGHDN and CDR2 FVKESK.

The chain employs TRBV27 and TRBJ1-1, with TRBD1 matching over 8 bases. The CDR3 runs 15 residues. Losses at the gene ends were 4 bases for V and 5 bases for J; bases not matched to a gene: 9. Germline V gene sequence: CDR1 MNHEY, CDR2 SMNVEV (reference sequence). The CDR3 sequence: CASSSGQGGVTEAFF. The CDR3 region has the DNA TGTGCCAGCAGTTCTGGACAGGGAGGGGTGACTGAAGCTTTCTTT.

A single count supports this clone. CDR3 residues: CASSFRTGDRYTF. Here the CDR3 DNA reads TGTGCCAGCAGCTTCCGGACAGGGGATCGCTACACCTTC. This chain uses TRBV7-2 with TRBJ1-2; TRBD1 matches 9 bases. Germline values: CDR1 SGHTA, CDR2 FQGNSA. V was pared by 3 bases and J by 9 bases, with 5 bases of the junction left unmatched. This CDR3 spans 13 amino acids. Supplemented by reference TRBV7-2 and TRBJ1-2, the full variable domain reads GAGVSQSPSNKVTEKGKDVELRCDPISGHTALYWYRQSLGQGLEFLIYFQGNSAPDKSGLPSDRFSAERTGGSVSTLTIQRTQQEDSAVYLCASSFRTGDRYTFGSGTRLTVV.

Concerning this clone itself: Other nucleotide sequences from this sample produce the same CDR3. In nucleotides, the CDR3 is TGCGCCAGCAGCCTGTGGTTGGGAGGGGGCACTGAAGCTTTCTTT. Residues: CASSLWLGGGTEAFF. The chain combines TRBV5-1 with TRBJ1-1; D is possibly TRBD1 (6 bases). Germline V CDR1 and CDR2: SGHRS, YFSETQ. The CDR3 runs to 15 residues. Trimming left V 4 bases short and J 4 bases short, with 17 bases between.

The chain is built from TRBV5-6 and TRBJ2-4; D is perhaps TRBD1 (5 bases). V shed 3 bases and J shed 4 bases, with 11 bases lying between them. The CDR3 is 14 amino acids. Germline CDR1 and CDR2: SGHDT and YYEEEE. CDR3 in amino acids: CASSSGLSKNIQYF. The CDR3 nucleotides read TGTGCCAGCAGCTCAGGGCTGTCTAAAAACATTCAGTACTTC.

V usage is TRBV6-6 and J usage is TRBJ2-3; TRBD1 agrees at 9 bases. CDR3 length equals 14 residues. The J segment lost 5 bases and the V segment lost 6 bases, leaving 6 bases of the junction unmatched. Per germline, CDR1 MNHNY and CDR2 SVGAGI (reference sequence). For the CDR3, the DNA is TGTGCCAGCAGCCAAAAGACAGGGGGAGATACGCAGTATTTT. This sequence encodes CASSQKTGGDTQYF.

This sequence joins TRBV7-9 and TRBJ1-2; TRBD1 might be the D (5 bases). Per the germline V gene, CDR1 is SEHNR and CDR2 is FQNEAQ (reference sequence). This CDR3 is built from 12 residues. V was clipped by 5 bases and J by 8 bases, with 12 bases between them. CDR3 protein: CASSRTGYGYTF. DNA for the CDR3: TGTGCCAGCAGCAGAACAGGATACGGCTACACCTTC.

The chain couples TRBV2 to TRBJ1-6, with a possible D match to TRBD1 (5 bases). V lost 6 bases and J lost 9, with 12 bases in between. This CDR3 is 13 amino acids long. The germline CDR1 and CDR2 sequences are SNHLY and FYNNEI. The DNA for the CDR3 is TGTGCCAGCAGCCAGGGATGGCGTTCACCCCTCCACTTT. Its translation: CASSQGWRSPLHF.

The V call is TRBV4-1, the J call TRBJ2-5; D is ambiguous. In germline, CDR1 is MGHRA, CDR2 YSYEKL. This CDR3 comprises 17 residues. The germline V and J ends were trimmed by 4 bases and 5 bases, with 23 bases remaining between them. CDR3 nucleotide sequence: TGCGCCAGCAGCCCTTCTCCGTTTGAATATCGTCGGGAGACCCAGTACTTC. Translation gives CASSPSPFEYRRETQYF.

This chain connects TRBV7-9 to TRBJ1-1, with D unclear. The V end was cut by 1 base, the J end by 6 bases, with 6 bases between. This CDR3 has 12 amino acids. CDR1 is SEHNR, CDR2 FQNEAQ, per germline (reference sequence). CDR3 bases: TGTGCCAGCAGCTTAGAGGTTGCTGAAGCTTTCTTT. Its protein is CASSLEVAEAFF.

The chain has TRBV7-3 and TRBJ2-1; possible D gene TRBD2, 5 bases. CDR1 and CDR2 from the germline V gene are SGHTA and FQGTGA. Trimming took off 5 bases at V and 4 bases at J, with 12 bases between the two ends. There are 14 residues in the CDR3. CDR3 residues: CASSRGSSYNEQFF. The CDR3 DNA reads as TGTGCCAGCAGCCGAGGGAGTTCGTACAATGAGCAGTTCTTC.

This clone showed up just a few times. This sequence joins TRBV6-2 or TRBV6-3 and TRBJ1-5; no clear D gene. V was shortened by 3 bases and J by 6 bases, with 15 bases between the two germline ends. Germline values: CDR1 MNHEY, CDR2 SVGEGT. The CDR3 totals 15 residues. CDR3 nucleotide sequence: TGTGCCAGCAGTTATCAGGCCGCTTCGGGTCAGCCCCAGCATTTT. It is translated as CASSYQAASGQPQHF.

This chain connects TRBV27 to TRBJ2-1, with 9 bases that match TRBD1. CDR3 size: 15 residues. Trimming at V came to 7 bases and at J to 4 bases, leaving 8 bases not matched to a gene. Germline CDR1 reads MNHEY; CDR2 reads SMNVEV (reference sequence). The CDR3 loop reads CASTTYRGRYNEQFF. DNA for the CDR3: TGTGCCAGCACCACCTACAGGGGGCGATACAATGAGCAGTTCTTC.

The rearrangement uses TRBV9 and TRBJ1-4, with 8 bases identical to TRBD1. J was trimmed by 4 bases and V by 0 bases; bases with no gene match: 2. CDR1 SGDLS and CDR2 YYNGEE come from the germline V gene. CDR3 length: 15 amino acids. CDR3 DNA: TGTGCCAGCAGCGTAGGGGGACAGGTTAATGAAAAACTGTTTTTT. Protein: CASSVGGQVNEKLFF.

V and J are TRBV6-6 and TRBJ1-1; weak D call: TRBD1 (5 bases). The CDR3 runs to 12 residues. In germline, CDR1 is MNHNY, CDR2 SVGAGI (reference sequence). Trimming removed 5 bases from V and 7 bases from J, with 11 bases in between. The CDR3 DNA sequence: TGTGCCAGCAGTCACTTGCAGGGTGAAGCTTTCTTT. It yields the protein CASSHLQGEAFF.

The V call is TRBV7-9, the J call TRBJ2-7; perhaps TRBD2 as D (6 bases). The germline gives CDR1 SEHNR, CDR2 FQNEAQ (reference sequence). This CDR3 has 14 amino acids. Deletions cut 0 bases from V and 5 bases from J, with 11 bases between. This chain's CDR3 is CASSLAQGGNEQYF. As DNA, the CDR3 is TGTGCCAGCAGCTTAGCCCAGGGAGGAAACGAGCAGTACTTC.

The chain couples TRBV15 to TRBJ2-1, with 11 bases that match TRBD2. V lost 1 base to trimming and J lost 6 bases; unmatched junction nucleotides: 8. CDR3 length: 17 amino acids. Per the germline V gene, CDR1 is LNHNV and CDR2 is YYDKDF (reference sequence). CDR3 residues: CATSRGLTSGRGNEQFF. Written as DNA, the CDR3 is TGTGCCACCAGCAGAGGTTTAACTAGCGGGAGAGGCAATGAGCAGTTCTTC.

V is TRBV6-1 and J is TRBJ1-5; no clear D gene. Germline CDR1 is MNHNS and CDR2 is SASEGT. This CDR3 region has 15 residues. Trimming took 2 bases from V and 3 from J, leaving 11 bases between them. CDR3 bases: TGTGCCAGCAGTGAATCAGGTACCCCCAATCAGCCCCAGCATTTT. Encoded protein: CASSESGTPNQPQHF.

This clone was detected only once. V usage is TRBV24-1 and J usage is TRBJ2-3; 12 bases are shared with TRBD2. This CDR3 contains 15 residues. Germline values: CDR1 KGHDR, CDR2 SFDVKD. V lost 10 bases to trimming and J lost 6 bases; unmatched junction nucleotides: 10. The CDR3 sequence is CATSKGLAGPDTQYF. The CDR3 DNA reads as TGTGCCACTTCTAAAGGACTAGCGGGACCGGATACGCAGTATTTT.

This sequence joins TRBV29-1 and TRBJ2-1; D perhaps matches TRBD1 (6 bases). The CDR3 runs 16 residues. Trimming took off 3 bases at V and 0 bases at J, with 15 bases between the two ends. From germline, CDR1 is SQVTM and CDR2 ANQGSEA. The CDR3 reads CSVDDWGRSSYNEQFF. CDR3 DNA sequence: TGCAGCGTTGATGACTGGGGGCGAAGCTCCTACAATGAGCAGTTCTTC.